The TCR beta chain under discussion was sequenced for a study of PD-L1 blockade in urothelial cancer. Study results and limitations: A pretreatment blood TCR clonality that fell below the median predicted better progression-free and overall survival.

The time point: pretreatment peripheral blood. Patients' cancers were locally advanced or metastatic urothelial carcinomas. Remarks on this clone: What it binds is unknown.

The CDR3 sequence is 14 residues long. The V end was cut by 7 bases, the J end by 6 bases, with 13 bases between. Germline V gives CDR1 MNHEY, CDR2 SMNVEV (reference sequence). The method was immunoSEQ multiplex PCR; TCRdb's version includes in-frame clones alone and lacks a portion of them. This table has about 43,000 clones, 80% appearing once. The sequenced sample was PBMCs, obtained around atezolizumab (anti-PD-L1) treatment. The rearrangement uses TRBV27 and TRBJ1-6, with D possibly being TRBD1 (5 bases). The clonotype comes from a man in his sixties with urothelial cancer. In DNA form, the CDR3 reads TGTGCCAGCACCATTCAGGGTGTTAATTCACCCCTCCACTTT. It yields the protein CASTIQGVNSPLHF.